The clone carrying this T cell receptor (beta chain) was observed a handful of times. Antigen specificity is unknown. TCRdb re-analysed the RACE reads in MiXCR, keeping a single row per CDR3 protein. The profile shows about 350,000 distinct CDR3 sequences, approximately 5% of them singletons. The data were taken from a study of human T cells and chemical hapten exposure. At the level of the study: For the approximately 25-week duration of the study, patients were given weekly doses of diphenylcyclopropenone on the scalp. Patch tests put 0.01% DPC on the upper back, and the results were checked at 6 days.

This CDR3 region has 15 residues. V was shortened by 0 bases and J by 0 bases, with 8 bases between the two germline ends. Germline lookup yields CDR1 MNHNY and CDR2 SVGAGI (reference sequence). Overall study results and limits: PT1 expanded TCR counts correlated positively with patch test score.

Documented time point: pre-sensitization, week 0. Treatment described: therapeutic diphenylcyclopropenone sensitization with weekly scalp DPC. The specimen was whole blood, collected in connection with sensitization to the hapten diphenylcyclopropenone (DPC). This TCR came from a woman aged 18-29 years with alopecia areata. Some clones in this sample may be carry-over from other donors' samples. The chain uses TRBV6-6 and TRBJ2-5; D perhaps matches TRBD2 (5 bases). The DNA for the CDR3 is TGTGCCAGCAGTTACTCCACGGGAAACCAAGAGACCCAGTACTTC. Amino acids: CASSYSTGNQETQYF.